These 30 T cell receptor beta chains share one sample of origin, sequenced in a study of response to subunit inactivated influenza vaccine. One entry per CDR3 protein, called by TCRdb with MiXCR from the RT-PCR reads. The sample carries more than 400,000 distinct CDR3 sequences, roughly 9.7% recorded once. The sample here was PBMCs from blood, taken roughly 48 days after vaccination. The receptors shown here come from a man aged 50 to 60 who received an inactivated influenza vaccine.

This clonotype was seen at least ten times. The J gene is TRBJ2-4, the V gene TRBV13; D gene ambiguous. Trimming shortened V by 7 bases and J by 0 bases, and 13 bases separated the two germline ends. Germline V gene sequence: CDR1 PRHDT, CDR2 FYEKMQ (reference sequence). The CDR3 is 15 amino acids. The chain's CDR3 is CASTEGRLAKNIQYF. The CDR3, as DNA: TGTGCCAGCACCGAAGGACGGCTAGCCAAAAACATTCAGTACTTC.

This clonotype appeared a few times. The chain links TRBV3-1 to TRBJ2-1; TRBD2 matches 8 bases. The CDR3 totals 16 residues. V lost 2 bases to trimming and J lost 5 bases; unmatched junction nucleotides: 8. Germline assignment: CDR1 LGHDT and CDR2 YNNKEL (reference sequence). CDR3 nucleotide sequence: TGTGCCAGCAGCCAACGGGTAGCGGGATGGGACAATGAGCAGTTCTTC. Translation: CASSQRVAGWDNEQFF.

This clonotype has a count of ten or more. The V gene is TRBV12-3 or TRBV12-4, the J gene TRBJ2-7, with 8 bases lining up with TRBD2. With 4 bases clipped from V and 7 bases from J, the junction kept 9 bases outside the gene matches. This CDR3 is built from 14 residues. CDR3 DNA: TGTGCCAGCAGTTCCCTCTGGCTAGCGGGTGAGCAGTACTTC. The encoded protein is CASSSLWLAGEQYF.

In its sample, this clonotype was seen many times. The chain couples TRBV11-2 to TRBJ2-4, with 9 bases identical to TRBD1. This CDR3 is 14 amino acids long. The trim removed 1 base at V and 9 bases at J, leaving 4 bases unmatched. CDR1 is SGHAT and CDR2 is FQNNGV in the germline V gene. Here the CDR3 reads CASSLGGTGSIQYF. The CDR3 region has the DNA TGTGCCAGCAGCTTAGGTGGGACAGGGTCCATTCAGTACTTC. Using reference TRBV11-2 and TRBJ2-4 for the parts outside the CDR3, the full variable domain is EAGVAQSPRYKIIEKRQSVAFWCNPISGHATLYWYQQILGQGPKLLIQFQNNGVVDDSQLPKDRFSAERLKGVDSTLKIQPAKLEDSAVYLCASSLGGTGSIQYFGAGTRLSVL.

This clonotype turned up a few times. This chain uses TRBV7-9 with TRBJ1-6; D is possibly TRBD1 (5 bases). This CDR3 is 11 amino acids long. Deletions cut 5 bases from V and 16 bases from J, with 12 bases between. The germline V gene encodes CDR1 SEHNR and CDR2 FQNEAQ (reference sequence). In DNA, the CDR3 is TGTGCCAGCAGCCGCGGGGCCCAACTCCACTTT. Residues: CASSRGAQLHF.

The chain has TRBV12-3 or TRBV12-4 and TRBJ2-3; D unclear. Trimming took 5 bases from V and 4 from J, leaving 10 bases between them. This CDR3 has 13 amino acids. CDR3 nucleotides: TGTGCCAGCAGTGCCCGTGGTCCAGATACGCAGTATTTT. Its protein product is CASSARGPDTQYF.

This clonotype was detected many times. The genes are TRBV5-6 and TRBJ2-7, with TRBD2 identical over 7 bases. The trim removed 0 bases at V and 2 bases at J, leaving 5 bases unmatched. The CDR3 runs 15 residues. Germline V gene data show CDR1 as SGHDT and CDR2 as YYEEEE. Here the CDR3 reads CASSLGGSATYEQYF. For the CDR3, the DNA is TGTGCCAGCAGCTTGGGCGGGAGTGCAACCTACGAGCAGTACTTC.

Many counts were recorded for this clonotype. For the CDR3, the DNA is TGTGCCAGCAGCTTATATCGGGAGGGTGTAGGCGAGCAGTACTTC. This encodes CASSLYREGVGEQYF. The V call is TRBV7-6, the J call TRBJ2-7; 8 bases agree with TRBD2. This CDR3 spans 15 amino acids. V shed 2 bases, J shed 6 bases, and the junction held 9 bases outside the gene matches. Germline CDR1 SGHVS, CDR2 FNYEAQ.

This clonotype was seen repeatedly, ten times or more. The chain has TRBV24-1 and TRBJ1-4; D is undetermined. CDR1 and CDR2 from the germline V gene are KGHDR and SFDVKD. This CDR3 is 15 amino acids long. V was shortened by 2 bases and J by 2 bases, with 8 bases between the two germline ends. The CDR3 region is CATSDSRVTNEKLFF. The CDR3 DNA sequence: TGTGCCACCAGTGATTCCCGGGTTACTAATGAAAAACTGTTTTTT.

This chain joins TRBV6-5 and TRBJ1-2, with 9 nucleotides matching TRBD1. With V trimmed by 0 bases and J by 8 bases, 4 bases remained unmatched. CDR1 is MNHEY and CDR2 is SVGAGI in the germline V gene. The CDR3 totals 14 residues. The CDR3 bases are TGTGCCAGCAGTTACTCTAACAGGGGGCAGGGCTACACCTTC. As protein: CASSYSNRGQGYTF.

Notes on this clonotype: A read error is possible here, since a much larger clone lies one base away. The chain couples TRBV5-5 to TRBJ2-3, with 7 positions matching TRBD2. This CDR3 comprises 16 residues. Germline CDR1 reads SGHKS; CDR2 reads YYEKEE (reference sequence). DNA of the CDR3: TGTACCAGCAGCTTAGGGAGCGGGGCAAGCACAGATACGCAGTATTTT. This codes for CTSSLGSGASTDTQYF. The full variable domain, its missing parts supplied by reference TRBV5-5 and TRBJ2-3, is DAGVTQSPTHLIKTRGQQVTLRCSPISGHKSVSWYQQVLGQGPQFIFQYYEKEERGRGNFPDRFSARQFPNYSSELNVNALLLGDSALYLCTSSLGSGASTDTQYFGPGTRLTVL.

This chain connects TRBV4-2 to TRBJ2-5; possible D gene TRBD2, 5 bases. Trimming removed 1 base at V and 5 bases at J, with 14 bases between. The CDR3 consists of 15 residues. CDR1 is LGHNA and CDR2 is YNFKEQ in the germline V gene. The CDR3 DNA follows: TGTGCCAGCAGCCAAGGAGCGTGGCCGGGGGAGACCCAGTACTTC. Protein: CASSQGAWPGETQYF.

There are many counts of this clonotype. The chain combines TRBV28 with TRBJ2-7; 9 bases are shared with TRBD1. J was trimmed by 0 bases and V by 4 bases; bases with no gene match: 10. CDR3 length: 17 residues. Germline V gene lookup returns CDR1 MDHEN and CDR2 SYDVKM. The CDR3 region has the DNA TGTGCCAGCAGTTACCACCCAACAGGGGGCAGCTCCTACGAGCAGTACTTC. Protein product: CASSYHPTGGSSYEQYF.

The chain couples TRBV12-3 or TRBV12-4 to TRBJ2-4; D is ambiguous. The CDR3 runs 18 residues. The V end lost 1 base, the J end lost 0 bases, and 16 bases lay between the germline ends. In nucleotides, the CDR3 is TGTGCCAGCAGTTTAGGTTTAAGGGCTGGGCTAGCCAAAAACATTCAGTACTTC. The encoded protein is CASSLGLRAGLAKNIQYF.

This clonotype was seen repeatedly, ten times or more. The chain has TRBV12-3 or TRBV12-4 and TRBJ2-7; 9 nucleotides line up with TRBD1. V shed 4 bases, J shed 3 bases, and the junction held 7 bases outside the gene matches. The CDR3 consists of 15 residues. DNA for the CDR3: TGTGCCAGCAGTTACGTCCGGGACAGGGTCTACGAGCAGTACTTC. Its protein product is CASSYVRDRVYEQYF.

This clonotype was observed a handful of times. The V gene is TRBV5-1, the J gene TRBJ2-7, with D perhaps TRBD1 or TRBD2 (5 bases each). V was trimmed by 7 bases and J by 3 bases, leaving 17 bases between them. Germline values: CDR1 SGHRS, CDR2 YFSETQ. This CDR3 has 14 amino acids. CDR3 nucleotide sequence: TGCGCCAGCCGAACCGGGGCAGGATTCTACGAGCAGTACTTC. This encodes CASRTGAGFYEQYF. Combining the CDR3 with reference TRBV5-1 and TRBJ2-7 gives the whole variable domain KAGVTQTPRYLIKTRGQQVTLSCSPISGHRSVSWYQQTPGQGLQFLFEYFSETQRNKGNFPGRFSGRQFSNSRSEMNVSTLELGDSALYLCASRTGAGFYEQYFGPGTRLTVT.

This clonotype was counted many times. J is TRBJ2-7 and V is TRBV5-1, with 7 nucleotides matching TRBD1. The germline V gene has CDR1 SGHRS and CDR2 YFSETQ. The CDR3 runs 13 residues. Trimming at V came to 4 bases and at J to 3 bases, leaving 4 bases not matched to a gene. The DNA of the CDR3 is TGCGCCAGCAGCCCGGGACAGTTCTACGAGCAGTACTTC. Translating it yields CASSPGQFYEQYF.

The chain links TRBV6-2 or TRBV6-3 to TRBJ2-1, with 7 bases fitting TRBD2. V lost 6 bases to trimming and J lost 1 base; unmatched junction nucleotides: 6. The V gene's germline CDR1 is MNHEY and CDR2 SVGEGT. CDR3 length: 15 residues. In DNA, the CDR3 is TGTGCCAGCAGCCCCCAAGCGGGATCCTACAATGAGCAGTTCTTC. It encodes CASSPQAGSYNEQFF.

This rearrangement joins TRBV6-2 or TRBV6-3 to TRBJ2-1, with TRBD2 matching 8 bases. The germline V gene encodes CDR1 MNHEY and CDR2 SVGEGT. This CDR3 region has 13 residues. Trimming removed 6 bases from V and 6 bases from J; junction bases left unmatched: 4. The CDR3 is CASRAGGGNEQFF. CDR3 nucleotides: TGTGCCAGCAGGGCGGGAGGTGGCAATGAGCAGTTCTTC.

This CDR3 reads CASSSGFEAGVGETQYF. CDR3 DNA sequence: TGCGCCAGCAGCTCGGGGTTTGAGGCGGGAGTAGGAGAGACCCAGTACTTC. The chain couples TRBV5-1 to TRBJ2-5; 7 nucleotides match TRBD2. V shed 3 bases and J 4 bases; nucleotides not matched to a gene: 15. Germline-derived CDR1 and CDR2 are SGHRS and YFSETQ. There are 17 residues in the CDR3.

CDR3: CASSGTVKEQYF. The CDR3 region has the DNA TGTGCCAGCAGCGGGACAGTAAAGGAGCAGTACTTC. This chain connects TRBV7-9 to TRBJ2-7; TRBD1 matches at 7 bases. This CDR3 contains 12 residues. The V and J ends lost 5 bases and 7 bases, in that order; junction bases with no gene match: 5. CDR1 SEHNR and CDR2 FQNEAQ come from the germline V gene (reference sequence). The variable domain in full, completed from reference TRBV7-9 and TRBJ2-7, reads DTGVSQNPRHKITKRGQNVTFRCDPISEHNRLYWYRQTLGQGPEFLTYFQNEAQLEKSRLLSDRFSAERPKGSFSTLEIQRTEQGDSAMYLCASSGTVKEQYFGPGTRLTVT.

Ten or more counts support this clonotype. CDR3 DNA: TGTGCCAGTACCGGGACTAGACACAACAATGAGCAGTTCTTC. Amino acids: CASTGTRHNNEQFF. V is TRBV12-3 or TRBV12-4 and J is TRBJ2-1; the match to TRBD2 covers 8 bases. CDR3 length: 14 amino acids. With V trimmed by 9 bases and J by 5 bases, 9 bases remained unmatched.

This clonotype was observed a few times. The chain uses TRBV7-2 and TRBJ2-1; D ambiguous. Germline CDR1 SGHTA, CDR2 FQGNSA. The CDR3 runs to 15 residues. Trimming left V 1 base short and J 0 bases short, with 7 bases between. CDR3 DNA: TGTGCCAGCAGCTTAGAGACCCGCTCCTACAATGAGCAGTTCTTC. It encodes CASSLETRSYNEQFF.

This sequence joins TRBV5-1 and TRBJ1-1; unclear D gene. Deletions cut 6 bases from V and 2 bases from J, with 11 bases between. This CDR3 spans 13 amino acids. Germline CDR1 and CDR2: SGHRS and YFSETQ. CDR3 residues: CASTHEVNTEAFF. CDR3 sequence (DNA): TGCGCCAGCACCCATGAAGTTAACACTGAAGCTTTCTTT.

This clonotype was detected only a few times. The chain combines TRBV12-3 or TRBV12-4 with TRBJ2-2, with D possibly matching TRBD2 (6 bases). Trimming stripped 2 bases from V and 8 bases from J, with 21 bases between. The CDR3 sequence is 17 residues long. The CDR3 DNA is TGTGCCAGCAGTTTACCAAGGGACTTGAGGGCAACGGGGGAGCTGTTTTTT. Amino acids: CASSLPRDLRATGELFF.

The chain joins TRBV7-8 to TRBJ2-7, with D maybe TRBD1 (5 bases). Trimming removed 5 bases at V and 5 bases at J, with 10 bases between. Germline loops: CDR1 SGHVS, CDR2 FQNEAQ. The CDR3 length is 12 residues. In DNA, the CDR3 is TGTGCCAGCAGCCCTCAGACAGACGAGCAGTACTTC. This codes for CASSPQTDEQYF.

In this sample, this clonotype turned up a few times. The gene calls are TRBV7-8 and TRBJ2-4; 9 bases align to TRBD2. The CDR3 extends over 16 amino acids. Germline V gives CDR1 SGHVS, CDR2 FQNEAQ. With V trimmed by 7 bases and J by 1 base, 8 bases remained unmatched. The CDR3 spells CASTPGTSSAKNIQYF. The DNA of the CDR3 is TGTGCCAGCACCCCAGGGACTAGCAGCGCCAAAAACATTCAGTACTTC.

This clonotype was picked up many times. The J gene is TRBJ2-5, the V gene TRBV7-6, with TRBD2 matching over 13 bases. Germline V gene data show CDR1 as SGHVS and CDR2 as FNYEAQ. This CDR3 spans 15 amino acids. V dropped 3 bases and J dropped 6; count of bases not matched to a gene: 4. The DNA for the CDR3 is TGTGCCAGCAGCTTCGGACTAGCGGGAGTTAAGACCCAGTACTTC. As protein: CASSFGLAGVKTQYF.

Only a few counts were recorded for this clonotype. J is TRBJ2-3 and V is TRBV12-3 or TRBV12-4; TRBD2 aligns across 8 bases. This CDR3 spans 17 amino acids. Unmatched junction bases numbered 12, after V lost 3 bases and J lost 4 bases. CDR3 loop: CASSFAGLVREADTQYF. CDR3 bases: TGTGCCAGCAGTTTTGCGGGACTAGTAAGAGAGGCAGATACGCAGTATTTT.

The chain links TRBV7-6 to TRBJ2-7, with a weak D call TRBD1 (6 bases). Trimming cost V 4 bases and J 2 bases, with 15 bases left between them. The CDR3 has 15 amino acids. CDR1 SGHVS and CDR2 FNYEAQ come from the germline V gene. CDR3 region: CASSSRRDIPYEQYF. CDR3 DNA: TGTGCCAGCAGCTCCCGCCGGGACATACCCTACGAGCAGTACTTC.